Listed here is a single T cell receptor beta chain. Its antigen is currently not known. Qualities for individual bases were not recorded, and no much larger clone is one base off. This entry is derived from a study of T cell responses to AZD1222 COVID-19 vaccine (dated by TCRdb to the early 2020s). In the study overall: AZD1222 recipients with second doses at about 4 weeks or about 12 weeks were pooled, because spike-specific TCR depth and breadth did not differ between schedules. Trial participants were enrolled by age into 18-55, 56-69 and 70-plus year subgroups, with roughly 160, 29 and 62 TCR-sequenced participants respectively. TCR sequencing was performed for 230 to 250 trial participants, of whom roughly 200 were given two doses of AZD1222 and some 25 were given two doses of MenACWY control vaccine. Summary of the overall study and its limitations: Only six AZD1222 recipients were SARS-CoV-2 seropositive at baseline, limiting conclusions about previously exposed vaccinees. CD4 TCRs associated with the vaccine covered the entire spike protein, and the dominant responses were in regions 160-218 and 743-854. After two AZD1222 doses, both the breadth and the depth of spike-specific TCRs were significantly higher than at day 0 and than in MenACWY recipients. Reportedly, almost half of the unique spike-specific TCRs recognized epitopes lying outside the regions that are mutated in the B.1.351 and B.1.1.7 variants. In the small 56-69-year group, the increase in depth fell short of significance, most likely because of low power. Because no samples from the day 14 peak response were available, repertoires could be characterized only after the peak T cell response. Participants were mostly white British and included more females than males, and it was suggested by the authors that clonal diversity may have been underestimated.

The intended sense of this specimen's time point label: baseline before first vaccination. The vaccinee samples were drawn from two UK trials, COV001 and COV002, one of which was a single-blind randomized controlled phase 2/3 trial testing AZD1222 (ChAdOx1 nCoV-19) in healthy adults. Trial participant PBMC samples were collected at day 0 and day 28 after the second dose for TCRbeta chain sequencing. CDR1 and CDR2 (LNHDA, SQIVND) derive from the germline V gene (reference sequence). After removal of 7 bases from V and 3 bases from J, the junction retains 7 bases not matched to a gene. From its cysteine to its phenylalanine, the CDR3 spans 14 amino acids. Only the CDR3 DNA is retained, 42 bases long and in frame from the first base. The CDR3 regions of human TCRbeta chains were analyzed by immunosequencing. Per the original workflow: TCRs in the repertoires were matched against a reference library of SARS-CoV-2-specific TCRs that had been generated with the MIRA antigen-specificity platform. Breadth was defined as the fraction of unique TCRs that were SARS-CoV-2-associated, and depth was defined as the fraction of total T cells that were SARS-CoV-2-associated. Using the MIRA data, each spike-specific TCR was mapped to the spike region that the TCR reacts to and placed in a CD4 or CD8 class. Log10-transformed breadth and depth values were compared by one-way ANOVA with Sidak's multiple comparisons tests. TCRdb carries this immuneACCESS record with in-frame sequences only. Its versions omit some clonotypes, under half of them owing to an unresolved V gene in the studies checked, with the rest unexplained. V and J calls and clone size are given by that table; D and trimming were obtained from the DNA. This sample has approximately 110,000 clones in its table, and approximately 84% of those were observed once. 8.5% to 10% of the sample belongs to the ten largest clones.

Here the chain combines TRBV19 and TRBJ2-5, with 8 bases matching TRBD1. The source material was peripheral blood, sampled on day 0 of AZD1222 vaccination. The clonotype was recovered from an adult in good health. The CDR3 amino acid sequence is: CASTPTGAKETQYF. The base sequence is TGTGCCAGTACCCCGACAGGGGCTAAAGAGACCCAGTACTTC.